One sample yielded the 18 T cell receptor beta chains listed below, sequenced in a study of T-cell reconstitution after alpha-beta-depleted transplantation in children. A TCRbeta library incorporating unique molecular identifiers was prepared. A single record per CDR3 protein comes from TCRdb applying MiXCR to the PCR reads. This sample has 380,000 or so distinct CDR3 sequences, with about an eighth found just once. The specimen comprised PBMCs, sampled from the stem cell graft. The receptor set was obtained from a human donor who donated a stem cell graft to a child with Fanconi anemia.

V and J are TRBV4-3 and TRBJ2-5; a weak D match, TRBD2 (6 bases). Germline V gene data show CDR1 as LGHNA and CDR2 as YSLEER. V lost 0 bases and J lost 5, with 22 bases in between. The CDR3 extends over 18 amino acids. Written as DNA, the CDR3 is TGCGCCAGCAGCCAAGATTTAGGAGCCCATGGAGGAGGGGAGACCCAGTACTTC. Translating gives CASSQDLGAHGGGETQYF.

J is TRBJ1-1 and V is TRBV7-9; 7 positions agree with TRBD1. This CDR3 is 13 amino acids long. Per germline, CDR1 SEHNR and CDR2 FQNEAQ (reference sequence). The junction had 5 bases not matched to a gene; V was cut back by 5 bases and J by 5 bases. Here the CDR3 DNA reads TGTGCCAGCAGCCCACAGGGGAAGACTGAAGCTTTCTTT. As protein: CASSPQGKTEAFF.

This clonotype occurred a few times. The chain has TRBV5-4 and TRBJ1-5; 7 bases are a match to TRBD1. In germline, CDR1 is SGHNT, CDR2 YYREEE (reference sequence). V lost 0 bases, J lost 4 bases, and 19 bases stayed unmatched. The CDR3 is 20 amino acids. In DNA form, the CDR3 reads TGTGCCAGCAGCTTGGTGCCCCTAACCTGGTCCGCACAGGGGAATCAGCCCCAGCATTTT. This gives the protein CASSLVPLTWSAQGNQPQHF.

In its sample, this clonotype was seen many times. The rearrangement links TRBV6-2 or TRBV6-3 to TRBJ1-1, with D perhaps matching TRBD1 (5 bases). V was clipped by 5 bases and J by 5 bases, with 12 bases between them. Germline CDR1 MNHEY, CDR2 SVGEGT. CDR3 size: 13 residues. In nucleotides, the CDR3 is TGTGCCAGCAGTCAGGGTAGGAGGACTGAAGCTTTCTTT. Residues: CASSQGRRTEAFF.

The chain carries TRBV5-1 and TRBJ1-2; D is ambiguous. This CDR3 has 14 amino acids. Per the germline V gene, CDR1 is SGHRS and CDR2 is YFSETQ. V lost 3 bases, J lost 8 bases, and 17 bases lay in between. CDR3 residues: CASSSSSGMTGYTF. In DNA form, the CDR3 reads TGCGCCAGCAGCTCCTCTTCAGGAATGACGGGCTACACCTTC.

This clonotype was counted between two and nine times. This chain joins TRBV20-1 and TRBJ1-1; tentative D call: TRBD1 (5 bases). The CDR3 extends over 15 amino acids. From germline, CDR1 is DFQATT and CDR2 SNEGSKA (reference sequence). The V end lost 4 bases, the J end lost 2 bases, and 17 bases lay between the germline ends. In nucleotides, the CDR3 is TGCAGTGCTACTGACCCCAGGGCGGTAAACACTGAAGCTTTCTTT. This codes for CSATDPRAVNTEAFF.

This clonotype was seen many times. CDR3 DNA: TGTGCCACCGTAGGGGAGTACAATGAGCAGTTCTTC. Amino acids: CATVGEYNEQFF. V usage is TRBV6-5 and J usage is TRBJ2-1; tentatively, D is TRBD1 or TRBD2 (5 bases each). Trimming shortened V by 10 bases and J by 4 bases, and 11 bases separated the two germline ends. The germline V gene encodes CDR1 MNHEY and CDR2 SVGAGI. The length of the CDR3 is 12 residues.

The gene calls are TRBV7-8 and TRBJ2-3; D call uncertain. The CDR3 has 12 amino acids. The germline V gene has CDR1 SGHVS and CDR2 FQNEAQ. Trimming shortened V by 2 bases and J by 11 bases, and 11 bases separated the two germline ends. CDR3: CASSLSRLMQYF. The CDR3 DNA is TGTGCCAGCAGCTTAAGCCGCCTTATGCAGTATTTT.

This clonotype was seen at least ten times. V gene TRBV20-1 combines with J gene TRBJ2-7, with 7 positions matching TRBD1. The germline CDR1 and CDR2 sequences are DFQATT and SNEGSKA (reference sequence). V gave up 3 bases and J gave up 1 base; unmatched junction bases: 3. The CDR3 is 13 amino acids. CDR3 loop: CSASRQGSYEQYF. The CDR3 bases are TGCAGTGCTAGTCGACAGGGATCCTACGAGCAGTACTTC.

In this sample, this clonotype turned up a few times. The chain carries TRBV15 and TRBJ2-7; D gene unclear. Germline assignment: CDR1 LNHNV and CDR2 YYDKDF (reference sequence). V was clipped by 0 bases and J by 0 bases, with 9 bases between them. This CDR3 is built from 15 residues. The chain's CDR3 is CATSREPSASYEQYF. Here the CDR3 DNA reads TGTGCCACCAGCAGAGAACCCTCAGCCTCCTACGAGCAGTACTTC.

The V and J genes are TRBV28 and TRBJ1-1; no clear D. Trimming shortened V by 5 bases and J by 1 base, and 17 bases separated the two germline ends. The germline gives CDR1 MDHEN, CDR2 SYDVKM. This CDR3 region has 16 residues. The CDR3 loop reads CASSVSRGRANTEAFF. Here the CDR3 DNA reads TGTGCCAGCAGTGTTTCAAGAGGCCGGGCGAACACTGAAGCTTTCTTT.

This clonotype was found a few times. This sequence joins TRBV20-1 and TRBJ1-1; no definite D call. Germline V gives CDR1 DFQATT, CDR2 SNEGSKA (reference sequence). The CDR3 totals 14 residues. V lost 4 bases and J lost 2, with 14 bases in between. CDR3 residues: CSANERHPNTEAFF. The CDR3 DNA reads TGCAGTGCTAATGAAAGACACCCCAACACTGAAGCTTTCTTT.

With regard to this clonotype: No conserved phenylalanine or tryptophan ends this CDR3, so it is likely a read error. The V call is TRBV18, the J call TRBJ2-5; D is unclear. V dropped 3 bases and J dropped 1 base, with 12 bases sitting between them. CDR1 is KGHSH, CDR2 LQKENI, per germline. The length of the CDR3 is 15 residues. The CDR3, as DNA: TGTGCCAGCTCACCCTCCCCTGCGCCCCAAGAGACCCAGTACCTC. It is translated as CASSPSPAPQETQYL.

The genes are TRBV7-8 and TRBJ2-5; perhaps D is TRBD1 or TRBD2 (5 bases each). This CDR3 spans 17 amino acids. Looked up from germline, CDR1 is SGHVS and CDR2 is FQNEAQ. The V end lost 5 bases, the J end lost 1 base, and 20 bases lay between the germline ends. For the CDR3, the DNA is TGTGCCAGCAGCCGTCCCCGAGGAGAGGGGCCCCAAGAGACCCAGTACTTC. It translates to CASSRPRGEGPQETQYF.

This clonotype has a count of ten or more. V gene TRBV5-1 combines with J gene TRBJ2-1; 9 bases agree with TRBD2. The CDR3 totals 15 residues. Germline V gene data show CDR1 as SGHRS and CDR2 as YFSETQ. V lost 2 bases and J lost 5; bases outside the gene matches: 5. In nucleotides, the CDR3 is TGCGCCAGCAGCTTTGCGCGGGGGGGAGACAATGAGCAGTTCTTC. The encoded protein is CASSFARGGDNEQFF.

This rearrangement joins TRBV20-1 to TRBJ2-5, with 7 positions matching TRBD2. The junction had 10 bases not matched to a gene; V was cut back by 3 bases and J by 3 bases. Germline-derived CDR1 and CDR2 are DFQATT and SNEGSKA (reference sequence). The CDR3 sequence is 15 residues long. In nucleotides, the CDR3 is TGCAGTGCTAGTTTGGCGGGGGACTTTAAAGAGACCCAGTACTTC. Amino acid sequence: CSASLAGDFKETQYF.

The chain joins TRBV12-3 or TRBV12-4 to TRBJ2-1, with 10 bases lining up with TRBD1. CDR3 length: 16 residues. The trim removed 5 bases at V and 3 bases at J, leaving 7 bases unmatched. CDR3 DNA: TGTGCCAGCAGTAAAGGGACAGGGGAACTCTACAATGAGCAGTTCTTC. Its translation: CASSKGTGELYNEQFF.

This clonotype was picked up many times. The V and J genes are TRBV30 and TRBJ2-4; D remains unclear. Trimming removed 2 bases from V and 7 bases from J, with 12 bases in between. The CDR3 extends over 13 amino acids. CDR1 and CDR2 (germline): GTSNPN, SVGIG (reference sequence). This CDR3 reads CAWSTSGRNIQYF. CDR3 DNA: TGTGCCTGGAGTACAAGTGGACGGAACATTCAGTACTTC.